This passage covers 20 T cell receptor beta chains from one sample sequenced in a study of low-dose radiotherapy and immunotherapy resistance in tumors (dated by TCRdb to the early 2020s). Read against the paper, the sample's time point label means: after trial treatment. The meaning of the sample's treatment or condition label: LDRT plus nivolumab, ipilimumab, low-dose cyclophosphamide and aspirin (RACIN trial). TCRdb names Illumina HiSeq 2500 as the instrument used. First-strand cDNA was synthesized using Superscript III and a set of TRAV- and TRBV-specific primers, so that both TCRalpha and TCRbeta chains were covered. TCRs were amplified for about 20 PCR cycles with Phusion, using a constant-region primer paired with the adapter attached to the V primers. TCRdb reanalyzed the raw reads on its own, using fastp at Q25 for trimming and MiXCR for clone calling, and kept in-frame beta chains. Here each entry gathers all rows of one CDR3 protein and keeps the most common genes and DNA. The sample records about 97,000 distinct CDR3 sequences, about 20% of which are singletons. The ten largest clones take up over 3.5% of the sample.

The source was PBMCs, collected after low-dose radiotherapy plus immunotherapy. The source of these receptors is a male donor with prostate cancer.

Details on this clonotype: A far larger clone lies a single base away; this is likely a read error. The chain employs TRBV6-6 and TRBJ1-5, with D tentatively TRBD1 (6 bases). The CDR3 loop spans 14 amino acids. Germline V CDR1 and CDR2: MNHNY, SVGAGI (reference sequence). The CDR3 loop reads CDSNPSGAPQPQHF. The DNA of the CDR3 is TGTGACAGCAATCCGTCAGGGGCCCCTCAGCCCCAGCATTTT.

This clonotype was seen only a few times. The V call is TRBV20-1, the J call TRBJ2-7, with 7 nucleotides matching TRBD1. V shed 3 bases, J shed 3 bases, and the junction held 5 bases outside the gene matches. The CDR3 has 13 residues. The germline V gene encodes CDR1 DFQATT and CDR2 SNEGSKA (reference sequence). The CDR3 sequence: CSASRDSLYEQYF. Written as DNA, the CDR3 is TGCAGTGCTAGCCGGGACAGCCTCTACGAGCAGTACTTC.

This chain uses TRBV4-2 with TRBJ1-4; 7 nucleotides match TRBD1. The CDR3 has 15 residues. Germline V gene lookup returns CDR1 LGHNA and CDR2 YNFKEQ. The ends lost 3 bases at V and 5 bases at J; junction bases unmatched: 6. CDR3 sequence (DNA): TGTGCCAGCAGCCAGGGGGACAGTCGCAATGAAAAACTGTTTTTT. Translation gives CASSQGDSRNEKLFF.

This clonotype came up many times. This sequence joins TRBV27 and TRBJ2-5; D is ambiguous. This CDR3 is 12 amino acids long. Per germline, CDR1 MNHEY and CDR2 SMNVEV (reference sequence). V was shortened by 8 bases and J by 9 bases, with 16 bases between the two germline ends. CDR3 loop: CASGPVQASQYF. The CDR3 DNA reads as TGTGCCAGCGGACCAGTTCAGGCGTCCCAGTACTTC.

The table lists this clonotype with many counts. The J gene is TRBJ2-5, the V gene TRBV6-5; the D gene could be TRBD1 or TRBD2 (6 bases each). Per the germline V gene, CDR1 is MNHEY and CDR2 is SVGAGI. Trimming stripped 5 bases from V and 7 bases from J, with 17 bases between. The CDR3 is 14 residues long. The CDR3 coding sequence is TGTGCCAGCAGTACCGGGGGCTCATTAGGGACCCAGTACTTC. As protein: CASSTGGSLGTQYF.

Ten or more counts support this clonotype. J is TRBJ2-5 and V is TRBV6-2 or TRBV6-3; D is unresolved. Trimming removed 3 bases from V and 0 bases from J, with 5 bases in between. This CDR3 has 13 amino acids. The germline V gene has CDR1 MNHEY and CDR2 SVGEGT. CDR3 coding DNA: TGTGCCAGCAGTTATGTAAACCAAGAGACCCAGTACTTC. It yields the protein CASSYVNQETQYF.

This clonotype was observed many times. This sequence joins TRBV5-1 and TRBJ2-1, with 11 bases identical to TRBD1. CDR1 and CDR2 from the germline V gene are SGHRS and YFSETQ. The V gene end was trimmed by 3 bases and the J gene end by 4 bases; junction bases not matched to a gene: 12. The CDR3 is 18 residues long. The DNA for the CDR3 is TGCGCCAGCAGCTCTACCAGACTCGGGACAGGGGGATACAATGAGCAGTTCTTC. Translation: CASSSTRLGTGGYNEQFF.

This clonotype has at least ten counts. The chain has TRBV5-1 and TRBJ2-7; a weak D match, TRBD1 (6 bases). The ends were cut back, 2 bases at V and 3 bases at J, with 12 bases in the middle. Germline V gene sequence: CDR1 SGHRS, CDR2 YFSETQ. The CDR3 runs to 14 residues. CDR3 sequence (DNA): TGCGCCAGCAGCTTAGGGGGACACCTCTACGAGCAGTACTTC. Protein sequence: CASSLGGHLYEQYF. The whole variable domain, filled in from reference TRBV5-1 and TRBJ2-7, reads KAGVTQTPRYLIKTRGQQVTLSCSPISGHRSVSWYQQTPGQGLQFLFEYFSETQRNKGNFPGRFSGRQFSNSRSEMNVSTLELGDSALYLCASSLGGHLYEQYFGPGTRLTVT.

For this clonotype: A far larger clone differs by one base, so this is likely a read error. This sequence joins TRBV4-3 and TRBJ2-5, with D tentatively TRBD2 (6 bases). CDR1 LGHNA and CDR2 YSLEER come from the germline V gene. The CDR3 is made up of 15 amino acids. V lost 4 bases to trimming and J lost 11 bases, with 23 bases between them. CDR3 coding DNA: TGCGCCAGCAGCCCCCGGGGGAGCACGTACAATGAGCAGTACTTC. It yields the protein CASSPRGSTYNEQYF.

In this sample, this clonotype turned up many times. This rearrangement joins TRBV5-1 to TRBJ2-7; the D gene is possibly TRBD1 (5 bases). Germline V gene lookup returns CDR1 SGHRS and CDR2 YFSETQ. The CDR3 runs 14 residues. V lost 1 base to trimming and J lost 6 bases, with 14 bases between them. The CDR3 here is CASSLSPGQGEQYF. The DNA of the CDR3 is TGCGCCAGCAGCTTGTCCCCAGGGCAGGGCGAGCAGTACTTC.

About this clonotype: Given a far larger clone just one base away, this is likely a sequencing read error. The V call is TRBV6-8, the J call TRBJ2-1; D not resolved. TRBJ2-7 matches the DNA end more closely, so the J call is doubtful. Germline CDR1 is MNHGY and CDR2 is SAAAGT. There are 14 residues in the CDR3. The CDR3 region is CASSYSSRDYEQYF. CDR3 nucleotide sequence: TGTGCCAGCAGTTACTCGTCCAGAGACTACGAGCAGTACTTC.

This clonotype was observed many times. The J gene is TRBJ2-7, the V gene TRBV6-2 or TRBV6-3; maybe TRBD2 (6 bases). The CDR3 spans 15 residues. The germline V and J ends were trimmed by 7 bases and 2 bases, with 18 bases remaining between them. CDR1 and CDR2 from the germline V gene are MNHEY and SVGEGT. CDR3 loop: CASIPTGDQTYEQYF. CDR3 bases: TGTGCCAGCATTCCCACGGGGGACCAAACCTACGAGCAGTACTTC.

The count of this clonotype is one. This sequence joins TRBV18 and TRBJ2-5; 11 bases fit TRBD1. V dropped 3 bases and J dropped 5; count of bases not matched to a gene: 5. Looked up from germline, CDR1 is KGHSH and CDR2 is LQKENI. The CDR3 loop spans 15 amino acids. The chain's CDR3 is CASSPGQGDRETQYF. DNA of the CDR3: TGTGCCAGCTCACCGGGACAGGGGGACCGGGAGACCCAGTACTTC.

This clonotype was recorded many times. The gene calls are TRBV7-8 and TRBJ1-4; D not resolved. The germline gives CDR1 SGHVS, CDR2 FQNEAQ. The V end lost 5 bases, the J end lost 1 base, and 14 bases lay between the germline ends. The CDR3 totals 16 residues. The CDR3 region is CASSLLIGRTNEKLFF. The CDR3 DNA follows: TGTGCCAGCAGCCTCCTTATAGGCAGAACTAATGAAAAACTGTTTTTT.

This clonotype has a handful of counts. V and J are TRBV5-1 and TRBJ2-5; the match to TRBD2 covers 10 bases. The V and J ends lost 2 bases and 2 bases, in that order; junction bases with no gene match: 3. The CDR3 consists of 15 residues. The germline gives CDR1 SGHRS, CDR2 YFSETQ. DNA for the CDR3: TGCGCCAGCAGCTTCCCGGGACTAGCGCAAGAGACCCAGTACTTC. It codes for CASSFPGLAQETQYF.

Ten or more counts support this clonotype. The CDR3 spells CASSPAPSGTGELFF. DNA for the CDR3: TGCGCCAGCAGTCCAGCGCCTAGCGGCACCGGGGAGCTGTTTTTT. The chain is built from TRBV5-1 and TRBJ2-2; 7 bases line up with TRBD2. The V and J ends lost 5 bases and 4 bases, in that order; junction bases with no gene match: 8. The CDR3 spans 15 residues. CDR1 SGHRS and CDR2 YFSETQ come from the germline V gene. The variable domain in full, completed from reference TRBV5-1 and TRBJ2-2, reads KAGVTQTPRYLIKTRGQQVTLSCSPISGHRSVSWYQQTPGQGLQFLFEYFSETQRNKGNFPGRFSGRQFSNSRSEMNVSTLELGDSALYLCASSPAPSGTGELFFGEGSRLTVL.

As regards this clonotype: A read error may explain this, as a much larger clone is one base away. The chain carries TRBV27 and TRBJ2-2, with TRBD2 matching over 8 bases. The ends lost 6 bases at V and 4 bases at J; junction bases unmatched: 7. The CDR3 runs to 15 residues. CDR1 MNHEY and CDR2 SMNVEV come from the germline V gene (reference sequence). CDR3 residues: CASSGGLGVTGELFF. The CDR3 nucleotides are TGTGCCAGCAGCGGGGGACTAGGCGTCACCGGGGAGCTGTTTTTT.

The rearrangement uses TRBV5-1 and TRBJ2-5; tentatively, D is TRBD1 (6 bases). V lost 2 bases, J lost 5 bases, and 10 bases lay in between. Germline V gene sequence: CDR1 SGHRS, CDR2 YFSETQ. The CDR3 is 13 residues long. The CDR3 DNA is TGCGCCAGCAGCTTCGGGACACTGGAGACCCAGTACTTC. Encoded protein: CASSFGTLETQYF.

This clonotype was picked up a small number of times. This chain links TRBV27 with TRBJ2-7; weak D call: TRBD2 (5 bases). The germline V gene encodes CDR1 MNHEY and CDR2 SMNVEV (reference sequence). Between the trimmed V and J ends, which lost 0 bases and 4 bases, there was a span of 10 bases. The CDR3 runs 14 residues. The CDR3 region has the DNA TGTGCCAGCAGTTTATCGAGGGTTCCATACGAGCAGTACTTC. Residues: CASSLSRVPYEQYF.

The V and J genes are TRBV29-1 and TRBJ2-5; D not resolved. V shed 8 bases and J shed 5 bases, with 15 bases lying between them. The V gene's germline CDR1 is SQVTM and CDR2 ANQGSEA. The CDR3 consists of 12 residues. For the CDR3, the DNA is TGCAGCCTTCGCTTGGGCAGGGAGACCCAGTACTTC. Translated, it gives CSLRLGRETQYF.